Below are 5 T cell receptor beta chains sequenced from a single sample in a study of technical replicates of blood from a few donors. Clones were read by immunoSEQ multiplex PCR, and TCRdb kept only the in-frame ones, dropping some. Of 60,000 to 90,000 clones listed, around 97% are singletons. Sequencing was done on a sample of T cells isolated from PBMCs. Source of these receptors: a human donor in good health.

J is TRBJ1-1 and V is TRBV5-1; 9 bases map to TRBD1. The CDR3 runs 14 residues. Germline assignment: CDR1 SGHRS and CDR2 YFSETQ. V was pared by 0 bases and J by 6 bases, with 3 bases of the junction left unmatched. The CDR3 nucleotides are TGCGCCAGCAGCTTGGGAGGGACAGGGCCTGAAGCTTTCTTT. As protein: CASSLGGTGPEAFF.

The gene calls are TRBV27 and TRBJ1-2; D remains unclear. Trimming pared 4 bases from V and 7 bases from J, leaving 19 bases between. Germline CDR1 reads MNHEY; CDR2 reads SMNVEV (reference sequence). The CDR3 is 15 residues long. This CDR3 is CASSSARVGWGGYTF. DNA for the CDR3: TGTGCCAGCAGTTCCGCGAGGGTGGGGTGGGGTGGCTACACCTTC.

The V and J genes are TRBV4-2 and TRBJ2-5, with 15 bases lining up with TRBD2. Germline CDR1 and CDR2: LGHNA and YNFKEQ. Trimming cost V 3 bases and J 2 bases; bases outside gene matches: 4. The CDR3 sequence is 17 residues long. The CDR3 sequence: CASSQGGLAGGQETQYF. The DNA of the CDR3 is TGTGCCAGCAGCCAGGGTGGACTAGCGGGAGGGCAAGAGACCCAGTACTTC.

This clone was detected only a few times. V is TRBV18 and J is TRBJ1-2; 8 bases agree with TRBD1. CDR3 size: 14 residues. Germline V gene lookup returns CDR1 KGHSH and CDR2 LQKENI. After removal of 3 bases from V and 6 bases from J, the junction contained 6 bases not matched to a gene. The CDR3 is CASSPPGQAHGYTF. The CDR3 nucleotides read TGTGCCAGCTCACCTCCGGGACAGGCTCATGGCTACACCTTC.

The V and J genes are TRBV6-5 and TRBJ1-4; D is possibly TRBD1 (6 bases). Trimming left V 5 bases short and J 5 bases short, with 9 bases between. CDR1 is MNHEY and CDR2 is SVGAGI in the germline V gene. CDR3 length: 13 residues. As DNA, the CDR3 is TGTGCCAGCAGTCAGGGGCACAATGAAAAACTGTTTTTT. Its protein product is CASSQGHNEKLFF.